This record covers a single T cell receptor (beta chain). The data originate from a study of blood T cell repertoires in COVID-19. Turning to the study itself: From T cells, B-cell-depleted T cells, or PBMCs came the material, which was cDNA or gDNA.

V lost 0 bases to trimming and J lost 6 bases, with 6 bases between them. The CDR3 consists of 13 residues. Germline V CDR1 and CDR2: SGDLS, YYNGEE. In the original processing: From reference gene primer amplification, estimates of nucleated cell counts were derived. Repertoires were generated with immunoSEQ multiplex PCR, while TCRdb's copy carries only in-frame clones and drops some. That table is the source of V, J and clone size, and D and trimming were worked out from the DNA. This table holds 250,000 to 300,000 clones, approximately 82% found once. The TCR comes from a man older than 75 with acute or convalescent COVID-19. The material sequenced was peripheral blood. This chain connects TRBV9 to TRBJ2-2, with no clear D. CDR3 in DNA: TGTGCCAGCAGCGTAGCTCTAGCCGGGGAGCTGTTTTTT. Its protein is CASSVALAGELFF.